These T cell receptor beta chains were read from a single sample in a study of T cell clones after liver transplantation. Profiling relied on immunoSEQ multiplex PCR, and the TCRdb table lists in-frame clones only, not all of them. This table holds roughly 100,000 clones, roughly four fifths found once. Sample: CD4+ T cells from blood, taken before liver transplant. The receptors were gathered from a human donor who received a liver transplant. Each CDR3 is given with its conserved first and last residue. D genes are given only for firm matches. A clone size is listed for some rows: how often the clone was seen (once, few, many), or a class if it is expanded.

J gene,V gene,clone size,D gene,CDR3 protein,CDR3 DNA
TRBJ2-7,TRBV28,-,TRBD2,CASSLNLAGGYEQYF,TGTGCCAGCAGTTTGAATCTAGCGGGAGGCTACGAGCAGTACTTC
TRBJ1-3,TRBV6-5,-,-,CASSSEGVAYGNTIYF,TGTGCCAGCAGTTCAGAGGGAGTTGCGTATGGAAACACCATATATTTT
TRBJ2-5,TRBV5-1,-,TRBD1,CASSHPKDRGFKETQYF,TGCGCCAGCAGCCACCCGAAGGACAGGGGGTTTAAAGAGACCCAGTACTTC
TRBJ2-3,TRBV7-2,-,TRBD1,CASSSQGAGTDTQYF,TGTGCCAGCAGCTCCCAGGGGGCTGGTACAGATACGCAGTATTTT
TRBJ1-4,TRBV19,-,-,CASSTRGFNEKLFF,TGTGCCAGTAGTACCAGGGGATTTAATGAAAAACTGTTTTTT
TRBJ1-4,TRBV28,-,-,CASSPRGVGNEKLFF,TGTGCCAGCAGTCCAAGAGGGGTGGGTAATGAAAAACTGTTTTTT
TRBJ2-2,TRBV7-8,-,TRBD2,CASSQGPGGRTGELFF,TGTGCCAGCAGCCAGGGCCCGGGAGGGAGAACCGGGGAGCTGTTTTTT
TRBJ1-5,TRBV6-1,-,-,CASSEGGTQHF,TGTGCCAGCAGTGAAGGTGGGACCCAGCATTTT
TRBJ1-1,TRBV5-1,few,-,CASSAEFSTANTEAFF,TGCGCCAGCAGCGCTGAATTTTCGACAGCAAACACTGAAGCTTTCTTT
TRBJ1-2,TRBV15,-,-,CATRAGLVDYGYTF,TGTGCCACCAGAGCAGGGTTGGTGGACTATGGCTACACCTTC
TRBJ1-4,TRBV15,once,TRBD1,CATSSPRGRATNEKLFF,TGTGCCACCAGCAGTCCCAGGGGGCGGGCAACTAATGAAAAACTGTTTTTT
TRBJ2-7,TRBV28,-,-,CASSLSGAGEQYF,TGTGCCAGCAGTTTATCGGGGGCTGGAGAGCAGTACTTC
TRBJ2-1,TRBV6-1,-,TRBD2,CASSEARTSAVYNEQFF,TGTGCCAGCAGTGAGGCTAGGACTAGCGCAGTCTACAATGAGCAGTTCTTC
TRBJ2-5,TRBV6-1,-,TRBD1,CASSEPPRGETQYF,TGTGCCAGCAGTGAGCCTCCCAGGGGGGAGACCCAGTACTTC
TRBJ1-6,TRBV6-1,-,-,CASSEVVGPLHF,TGTGCCAGCAGTGAAGTTGTGGGACCCCTCCACTTT
TRBJ2-4,TRBV7-9,-,TRBD2,CASSKTSIGVGAKNIQYF,TGTGCCAGCAGCAAGACTAGCATCGGGGTCGGGGCCAAAAACATTCAGTACTTC
TRBJ1-1,TRBV11-2,-,TRBD1,CASSFLGQGARNTEAFF,TGTGCCAGCAGCTTTCTGGGACAGGGGGCACGGAACACTGAAGCTTTCTTT
TRBJ2-3,TRBV11-2,-,TRBD2,CASTYSGGANTQYF,TGTGCCAGCACCTATAGCGGGGGGGCGAATACGCAGTATTTT
TRBJ1-1,TRBV4-3,-,-,CASSRTGSTEAFF,TGCGCCAGCAGCCGAACAGGGTCCACTGAAGCTTTCTTT
TRBJ1-2,TRBV27,-,TRBD1,CASSLRQGAGGYTF,TGTGCCAGCAGTTTGCGACAGGGGGCAGGAGGCTACACCTTC
TRBJ1-3,TRBV6-5,-,TRBD1,CASSETGATGNTIYF,TGTGCCAGCAGCGAGACAGGGGCTACTGGAAACACCATATATTTT
TRBJ1-2,TRBV28,few,-,CASGDIYGYTF,TGTGCCAGCGGCGACATTTATGGCTACACCTTC
TRBJ2-7,TRBV25-1,-,TRBD1,CASSADRGPYEQYF,TGTGCCAGCAGTGCAGACAGGGGGCCGTACGAGCAGTACTTC
TRBJ1-1,TRBV18,-,-,CASSQVGGGTEAFF,TGTGCCAGCTCACAGGTAGGGGGAGGCACTGAAGCTTTCTTT
TRBJ2-5,TRBV18,once,-,CASSPGRETQYF,TGTGCCAGCTCACCAGGGCGCGAGACCCAGTACTTC
TRBJ2-7,TRBV28,-,TRBD2,CASRPERLAGYEQYF,TGTGCCAGCAGACCAGAGAGACTAGCGGGCTACGAGCAGTACTTC
TRBJ2-7,TRBV19,-,-,CASSKTSYEQYF,TGTGCCAGTAGTAAGACATCCTACGAGCAGTACTTC
TRBJ2-1,TRBV11-3,-,-,CASSLGQGAFHEQFF,TGTGCCAGCAGCTTGGGGCAGGGAGCATTCCATGAGCAGTTCTTC
TRBJ2-1,TRBV5-5,-,TRBD2,CASSLAAGLENEQFF,TGTGCCAGCAGCTTGGCGGCGGGACTAGAAAATGAGCAGTTCTTC
TRBJ2-1,TRBV2,-,-,CASARDSGYNEQFF,TGTGCCAGCGCACGGGACTCCGGGTACAATGAGCAGTTCTTC
TRBJ2-5,TRBV11-2,-,-,CASSLFQETQYF,TGTGCCAGCAGCTTATTCCAAGAGACCCAGTACTTC
TRBJ2-7,TRBV7-6,once,-,CASSLGWAYEQYF,TGTGCCAGCAGCTTAGGATGGGCATACGAGCAGTACTTC
TRBJ2-7,TRBV30,once,-,CAWSGGYEQYF,TGTGCCTGGAGTGGAGGCTACGAGCAGTACTTC
TRBJ1-5,TRBV7-2,-,-,CASSLRAGEYQPQHF,TGTGCCAGCAGCTTAAGAGCGGGGGAGTATCAGCCCCAGCATTTT
TRBJ2-5,TRBV19,-,-,CASSIRTGNQETQYF,TGTGCCAGTAGTATCCGAACAGGGAACCAAGAGACCCAGTACTTC